One T cell receptor (beta chain) is described in this entry. The germline V gene encodes CDR1 SNHLY and CDR2 FYNNEI. With 10 bases clipped from V and 2 bases from J, the junction kept 13 bases outside the gene matches. CDR3 length equals 16 residues. The data were taken from a study of control samples from healthy donors and cancer patients. The repertoire was sequenced with immunoSEQ multiplex PCR; TCRdb's copy has only in-frame clones and lacks some. The sample records approximately 150,000 clones, roughly 88% being singletons. The TCR sequence derives from a man aged 18 to 29 in good health. The J gene is TRBJ2-3, the V gene TRBV2; 9 nucleotides match TRBD2. The specimen was blood. CDR3 amino acids: CATAQRLAEYTDTQYF. The CDR3 nucleotides are TGTGCCACAGCACAGAGACTAGCGGAGTACACAGATACGCAGTATTTT. Based on the CDR3 plus reference TRBV2 and TRBJ2-3, the full variable domain is EPEVTQTPSHQVTQMGQEVILRCVPISNHLYFYWYRQILGQKVEFLVSFYNNEISEKSEIFDDQFSVERPDGSNFTLKIRSTKLEDSAMYFCATAQRLAEYTDTQYFGPGTRLTVL.